The T cell receptor (beta chain) described here comes from a study of early T cells in non-severe SARS-CoV-2 infection. Across the whole study: Unpaired chains resulted from sequencing bulk RNA of unsorted whole blood.

TCRdb used MiXCR to reprocess the 5' RACE reads, holding one entry per CDR3 protein. The sample has around 44,000 distinct CDR3 sequences, approximately 7.6% seen once. The CDR3 length is 16 residues. Germline V gene data show CDR1 as MGHRA and CDR2 as YSYEKL. V lost 3 bases and J 8 bases, leaving 17 bases between the germline ends. This clonotype was recorded at least ten times. Sequencing was carried out using whole blood. This clonotype was obtained from an adult who was a healthcare worker with PCR-confirmed SARS-CoV-2 infection or an uninfected control (not recorded which). The rearrangement links TRBV4-1 to TRBJ1-6; no firm D call. For the CDR3, the DNA is TGCGCCAGCAGCCAGGGAGTGGACGACTCATATTCACCCCTCCACTTT. Translation gives CASSQGVDDSYSPLHF.